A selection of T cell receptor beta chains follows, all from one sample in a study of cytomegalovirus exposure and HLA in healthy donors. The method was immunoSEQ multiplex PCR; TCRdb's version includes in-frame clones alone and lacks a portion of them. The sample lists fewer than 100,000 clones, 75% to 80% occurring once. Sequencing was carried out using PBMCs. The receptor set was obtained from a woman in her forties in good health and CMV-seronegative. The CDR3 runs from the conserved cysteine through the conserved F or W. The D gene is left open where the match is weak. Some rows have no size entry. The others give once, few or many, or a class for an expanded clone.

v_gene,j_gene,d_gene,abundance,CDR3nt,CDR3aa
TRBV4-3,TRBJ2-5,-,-,TGCGCCAGCAGCCAAGATTTTTTGGGTAGCGAGACCCAGTACTTC,CASSQDFLGSETQYF
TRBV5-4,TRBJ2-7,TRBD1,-,TGTGCCAGCAGTTTAGGACAGGGGGCCTACGAGCAGTACTTC,CASSLGQGAYEQYF
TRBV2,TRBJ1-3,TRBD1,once,TGTGCCAGCACTATCGCCACAGGGGGCTCTGGAAACACCATATATTTT,CASTIATGGSGNTIYF
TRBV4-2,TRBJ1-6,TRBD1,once,TGTGCCAGCAGCCAACAGACAGGGAATAGCAATTCACCCCTCCACTTT,CASSQQTGNSNSPLHF
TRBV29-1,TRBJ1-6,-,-,TGCAGCGTTGGCACAGGGAGACCTAATTCACCCCTCCACTTT,CSVGTGRPNSPLHF
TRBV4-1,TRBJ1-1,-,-,TGCGCCAGCAGCCAATTCACGGGAGGAGAGACTGAAGCTTTCTTT,CASSQFTGGETEAFF
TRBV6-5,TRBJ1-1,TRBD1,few,TGTGCCAGCAGTTACTCCAGGGGGCAGAGCACTGAAGCTTTCTTT,CASSYSRGQSTEAFF
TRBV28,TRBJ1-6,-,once,TGTGCCAGCAGTAGGACAGATAATTCACCCCTCCACTTT,CASSRTDNSPLHF
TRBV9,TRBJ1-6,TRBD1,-,TGTGCCAGCAGCGGGGACAGGGAACCCCTCCACTTT,CASSGDREPLHF
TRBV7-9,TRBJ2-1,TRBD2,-,TGTGCCAGCGGACTAGCGGGGGGGTTCGAGCAGTTCTTC,CASGLAGGFEQFF
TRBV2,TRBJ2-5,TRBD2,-,TGTGCCAGCAGTGGTGGTGTAGCGGGGGTTGAGACCCAGTACTTC,CASSGGVAGVETQYF
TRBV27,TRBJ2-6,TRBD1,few,TGTGCCAGCAGTCCCTCGGACAGGTTCTACTCTGGGGCCAACGTCCTGACTTTC,CASSPSDRFYSGANVLTF
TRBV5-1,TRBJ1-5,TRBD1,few,TGCGCCAGCAGCTTGGCCGGACAGGGCGGTCAGCCCCAGCATTTT,CASSLAGQGGQPQHF
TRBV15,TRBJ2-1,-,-,TGTGCCACCAGCATCACAGGGAGTGGGAATGAGCAGTTCTTC,CATSITGSGNEQFF
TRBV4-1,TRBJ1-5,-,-,TGCGCCAGCAGCCAAGGTACGGGAATGAAGCAGCCCCAGCATTTT,CASSQGTGMKQPQHF
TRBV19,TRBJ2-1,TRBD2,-,TGTGCCAGTAGTATGGTGACTAGCGGGGATTACTACAATGAGCAGTTCTTC,CASSMVTSGDYYNEQFF
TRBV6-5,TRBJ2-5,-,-,TGTGCCAGCAGTCTACGGCGGGAAGGAGAGACCCAGTACTTC,CASSLRREGETQYF
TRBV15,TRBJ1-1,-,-,TGTGCCACCAGCAGAGAGGTGGGGGACTTGAACACTGAAGCTTTCTTT,CATSREVGDLNTEAFF
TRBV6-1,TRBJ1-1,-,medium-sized,TGTGCCAGCAGTTTTTCCCCCGGAGACACTGAAGCTTTCTTT,CASSFSPGDTEAFF
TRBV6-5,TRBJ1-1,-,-,TGTGCCAGCAGGCTACAGGGGAACACTGAAGCTTTCTTT,CASRLQGNTEAFF
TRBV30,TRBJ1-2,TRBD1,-,TGTGCAAACCGGGACAGGGGGCTTAAGGACTATGGCTACCCCTTC,CANRDRGLKDYGYPF
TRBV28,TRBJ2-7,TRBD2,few,TGTGCCAGCAGTTTCATGGGACTAGCGGGGAGGGAGCAGTACTTC,CASSFMGLAGREQYF
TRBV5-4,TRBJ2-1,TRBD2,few,TGTGCCAGCAGCTGGAGCGGGGGGCCATTAAATGAGCAGTTCTTC,CASSWSGGPLNEQFF
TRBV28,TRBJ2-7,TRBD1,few,TGTGCCAGCAGTATCGACAGGGGTCGGGACGAGCAGTACTTC,CASSIDRGRDEQYF
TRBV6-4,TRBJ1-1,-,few,TGTGCCAGCAGTGACGGCGCCGGGAGGAACACTGAAGCTTTCTTT,CASSDGAGRNTEAFF
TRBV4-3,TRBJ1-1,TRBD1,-,TGCGCCAGCAGCCAAGGCCTTCCCGGACAGGGGATCACTGAAGCTTTCTTT,CASSQGLPGQGITEAFF